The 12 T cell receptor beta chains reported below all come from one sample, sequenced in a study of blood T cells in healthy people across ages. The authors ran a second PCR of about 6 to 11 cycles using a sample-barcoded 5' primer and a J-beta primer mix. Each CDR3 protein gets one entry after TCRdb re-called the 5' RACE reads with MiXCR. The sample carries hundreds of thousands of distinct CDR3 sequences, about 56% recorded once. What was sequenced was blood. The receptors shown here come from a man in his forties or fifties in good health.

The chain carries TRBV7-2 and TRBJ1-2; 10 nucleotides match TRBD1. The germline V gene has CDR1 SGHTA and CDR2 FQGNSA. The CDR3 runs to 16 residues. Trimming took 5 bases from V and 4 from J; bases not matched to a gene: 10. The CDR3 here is CASSLRGQGEGYGYTF. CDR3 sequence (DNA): TGTGCCAGCAGCCTTAGAGGACAGGGGGAGGGCTATGGCTACACCTTC.

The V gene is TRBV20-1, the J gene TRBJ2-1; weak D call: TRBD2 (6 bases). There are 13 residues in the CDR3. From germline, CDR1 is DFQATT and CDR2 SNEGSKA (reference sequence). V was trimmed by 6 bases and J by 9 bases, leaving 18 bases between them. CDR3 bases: TGCAGTGCGGAGACTAGTTCCCTTGGTGAGCAGTTCTTC. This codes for CSAETSSLGEQFF.

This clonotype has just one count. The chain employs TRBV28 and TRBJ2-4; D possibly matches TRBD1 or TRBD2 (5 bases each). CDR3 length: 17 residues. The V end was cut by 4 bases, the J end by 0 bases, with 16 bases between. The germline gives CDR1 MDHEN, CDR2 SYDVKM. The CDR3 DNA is TGTGCCAGCAGTTACCTATTTGGGACGAAAGCCAAAAACATTCAGTACTTC. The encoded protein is CASSYLFGTKAKNIQYF.

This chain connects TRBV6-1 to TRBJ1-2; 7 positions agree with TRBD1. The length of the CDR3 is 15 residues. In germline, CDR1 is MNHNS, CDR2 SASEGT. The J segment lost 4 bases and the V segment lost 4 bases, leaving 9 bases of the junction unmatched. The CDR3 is CASSARGQDIYGYTF. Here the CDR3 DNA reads TGTGCCAGCAGTGCGCGCGGACAGGATATCTATGGCTACACCTTC.

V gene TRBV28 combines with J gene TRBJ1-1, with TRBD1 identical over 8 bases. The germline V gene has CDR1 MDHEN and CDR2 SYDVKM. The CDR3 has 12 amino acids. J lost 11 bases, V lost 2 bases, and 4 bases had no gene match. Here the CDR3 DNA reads TGTGCCAGCAGTTTACCAGGGGGCATGGCTTTCTTT. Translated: CASSLPGGMAFF.

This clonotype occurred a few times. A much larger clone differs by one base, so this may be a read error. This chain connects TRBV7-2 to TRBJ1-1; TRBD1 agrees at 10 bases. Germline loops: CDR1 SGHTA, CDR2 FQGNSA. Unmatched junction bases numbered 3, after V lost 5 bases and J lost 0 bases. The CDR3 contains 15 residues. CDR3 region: CASSPGTGVNTEAFF. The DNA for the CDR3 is TGTGCCAGCAGCCCCGGGACAGGGGTGAACACTGAAGCTTTCTTT.

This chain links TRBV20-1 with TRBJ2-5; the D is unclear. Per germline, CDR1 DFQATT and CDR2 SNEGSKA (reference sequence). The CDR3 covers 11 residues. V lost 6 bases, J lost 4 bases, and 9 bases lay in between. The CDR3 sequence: CSAKHGETQYF. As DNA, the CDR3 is TGCAGTGCGAAACACGGAGAGACCCAGTACTTC.

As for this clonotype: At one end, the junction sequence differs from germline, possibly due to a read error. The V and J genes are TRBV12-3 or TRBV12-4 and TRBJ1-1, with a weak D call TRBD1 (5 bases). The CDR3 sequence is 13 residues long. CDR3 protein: CASTQGHNTKAFF. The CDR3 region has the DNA TGTGCCAGCACCCAGGGCCATAACACTAAAGCTTTCTTT.

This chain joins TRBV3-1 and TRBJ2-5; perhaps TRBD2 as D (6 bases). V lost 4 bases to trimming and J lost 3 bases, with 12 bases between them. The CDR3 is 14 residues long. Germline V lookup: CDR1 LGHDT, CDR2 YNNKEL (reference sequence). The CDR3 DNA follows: TGTGCCAGCAGCCCCCGGGACTCCAAAGAGACCCAGTACTTC. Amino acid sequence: CASSPRDSKETQYF.

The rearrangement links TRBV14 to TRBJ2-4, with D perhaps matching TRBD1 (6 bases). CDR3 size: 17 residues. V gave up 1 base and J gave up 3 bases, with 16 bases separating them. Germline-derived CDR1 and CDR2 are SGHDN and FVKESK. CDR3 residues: CASSQGWQGIGKNIQYF. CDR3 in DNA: TGTGCCAGCAGCCAAGGGTGGCAGGGGATTGGCAAAAACATTCAGTACTTC.

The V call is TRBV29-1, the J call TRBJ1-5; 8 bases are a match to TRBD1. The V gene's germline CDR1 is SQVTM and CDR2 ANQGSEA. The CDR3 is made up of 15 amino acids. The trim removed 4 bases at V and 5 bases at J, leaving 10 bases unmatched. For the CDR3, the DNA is TGCAGCGTTGTCGTCAGGGGGCTTGAGGATCAGCCCCAGCATTTT. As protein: CSVVVRGLEDQPQHF.

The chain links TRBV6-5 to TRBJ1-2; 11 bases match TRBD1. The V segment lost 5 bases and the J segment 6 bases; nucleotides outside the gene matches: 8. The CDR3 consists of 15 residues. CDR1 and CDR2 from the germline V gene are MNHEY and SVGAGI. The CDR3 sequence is CASSTRDRGINGYTF. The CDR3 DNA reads TGTGCCAGCAGTACCCGGGACAGGGGGATTAATGGCTACACCTTC.